These 18 T cell receptor beta chains share one sample of origin, sequenced in a study of blood T cell repertoires in COVID-19. Repertoires were generated with immunoSEQ multiplex PCR, while TCRdb's copy carries only in-frame clones and drops some. Counted here are approximately 360,000 clones, around 90% occurring once; the ten biggest clones make up roughly 1.2%. Material for sequencing was peripheral blood. Every receptor here comes from a middle-aged man with acute or convalescent COVID-19.

CDR3 coding DNA: TGTGCCAGCAGGGGAAGGGCGGGGAGTGGCAATCAGCCCCAGCATTTT. It is translated as CASRGRAGSGNQPQHF. The V call is TRBV28, the J call TRBJ1-5; D call uncertain. The germline V and J ends were trimmed by 6 bases and 2 bases, with 17 bases remaining between them. Germline V gives CDR1 MDHEN, CDR2 SYDVKM. The length of the CDR3 is 16 residues.

The chain couples TRBV15 to TRBJ1-2; weak D call: TRBD1 (5 bases). Deletions cut 1 base from V and 4 bases from J, with 13 bases between. This CDR3 is built from 15 residues. Per germline, CDR1 LNHNV and CDR2 YYDKDF (reference sequence). The CDR3 loop is CATSRAGPGGYGYTF. The CDR3 bases are TGTGCCACCAGCAGAGCAGGACCGGGGGGCTATGGCTACACCTTC. Complete variable domain (other parts from reference TRBV15 and TRBJ1-2): DAMVIQNPRYQVTQFGKPVTLSCSQTLNHNVMYWYQQKSSQAPKLLFHYYDKDFNNEADTPDNFQSRRPNTSFCFLDIRSPGLGDTAMYLCATSRAGPGGYGYTFGSGTRLTVV.

The chain uses TRBV28 and TRBJ1-5, with 12 bases that match TRBD1. This CDR3 is 16 amino acids long. The germline V gene encodes CDR1 MDHEN and CDR2 SYDVKM. V dropped 6 bases and J dropped 6; count of bases not matched to a gene: 9. This chain's CDR3 is CASRIRGQGAFQPQHF. CDR3 DNA sequence: TGTGCCAGCAGGATAAGGGGACAGGGGGCATTTCAGCCCCAGCATTTT.

V usage is TRBV6-4 and J usage is TRBJ2-3; 8 bases align to TRBD2. Germline V gene lookup returns CDR1 MRHNA and CDR2 SNTAGT. The CDR3 runs 16 residues. V was pared by 0 bases and J by 5 bases, with 7 bases of the junction left unmatched. This CDR3 is CASSDSDGGALDTQYF. The CDR3 DNA follows: TGTGCCAGCAGTGACTCTGACGGGGGGGCTTTAGATACGCAGTATTTT.

This clone was detected once. The chain is built from TRBV7-2 and TRBJ1-3; tentatively, D is TRBD1 (6 bases). Between the trimmed V and J ends, which lost 3 bases and 2 bases, there was a span of 8 bases. Germline CDR1 reads SGHTA; CDR2 reads FQGNSA. The CDR3 extends over 14 amino acids. The CDR3 region is CASSLRGTGNTIYF. The CDR3 DNA sequence: TGTGCCAGCAGCTTGAGGGGGACTGGAAACACCATATATTTT.

V usage is TRBV11-1 and J usage is TRBJ2-2; 7 bases are a match to TRBD1. V trimming: 5 bases; J trimming: 4 bases; junction bases outside the gene matches: 7. Looked up from germline, CDR1 is SGHAT and CDR2 is FQDESV (reference sequence). CDR3 size: 15 residues. The CDR3 loop is CASSNYRGPTGELFF. CDR3 bases: TGTGCCAGCAGCAACTACAGGGGACCCACCGGGGAGCTGTTTTTT.

This chain connects TRBV3-1 (or the pseudogene TRBV3-2) to TRBJ1-6; D may be TRBD1 (5 bases). The V and J ends lost 1 base and 6 bases respectively, with 10 bases between them. CDR3 length: 15 amino acids. Germline CDR1 reads LGHDT; CDR2 reads YNNKEL (reference sequence). The CDR3 is CASSQGGRGNSPLHF. As DNA, the CDR3 is TGTGCCAGCAGCCAAGGGGGTAGGGGTAATTCACCCCTCCACTTT.

A remark on this clone: The identical CDR3 is also encoded by other nucleotide sequences in the sample. The chain combines TRBV27 with TRBJ2-7, with 10 bases fitting TRBD1. V was pared by 4 bases and J by 3 bases, with 9 bases of the junction left unmatched. Germline loops: CDR1 MNHEY, CDR2 SMNVEV (reference sequence). This CDR3 is built from 16 residues. CDR3 DNA: TGTGCCAGCAGTTCCCCTCGGACAGGGGGAAGCTACGAGCAGTACTTC. Translated, it gives CASSSPRTGGSYEQYF.

This clone was observed once. The V gene is TRBV28, the J gene TRBJ1-2; maybe TRBD1 (5 bases). Germline CDR1 MDHEN, CDR2 SYDVKM. CDR3 length: 14 amino acids. V lost 8 bases to trimming and J lost 7 bases, with 20 bases between them. The CDR3 DNA reads TGTGCCAGCGGACGGGGGAACGGCAGGAGTGGCTACACCTTC. Translation: CASGRGNGRSGYTF.

In the case of this clone: An end of the junction does not agree with germline; a read error may underlie this. The chain carries TRBV19 and TRBJ1-1; 9 bases are shared with TRBD1. Germline V gene data show CDR1 as LNHDA and CDR2 as SQIVND (reference sequence). This CDR3 spans 14 amino acids. The CDR3 protein is CASSEYQTGTGIRF. CDR3 DNA: TGTGCCAGTAGTGAGTACCAGACTGGGACAGGGATCCGCTTT.

This rearrangement joins TRBV7-9 to TRBJ1-2; possibly TRBD1 for D (5 bases). The CDR3 is made up of 16 amino acids. Trimming shortened V by 2 bases and J by 6 bases, and 19 bases separated the two germline ends. Germline CDR1 reads SEHNR; CDR2 reads FQNEAQ (reference sequence). The CDR3 region is CASSLTVGRAYHGYTF. The DNA of the CDR3 is TGTGCCAGCAGCTTAACGGTGGGGCGCGCTTATCATGGCTACACCTTC.

The rearrangement joins TRBV13 to TRBJ2-5; no clear D gene. CDR1 is PRHDT and CDR2 is FYEKMQ in the germline V gene (reference sequence). CDR3 size: 13 residues. V dropped 4 bases and J dropped 5 bases, with 11 bases sitting between them. DNA for the CDR3: TGTGCCAGCAGCTCCTCTTTTCAGGAGACCCAGTACTTC. Residues: CASSSSFQETQYF.

The V call is TRBV19, the J call TRBJ2-7, with TRBD2 matching over 7 bases. There are 16 residues in the CDR3. V shed 3 bases and J 1 base; nucleotides not matched to a gene: 9. Germline V lookup: CDR1 LNHDA, CDR2 SQIVND (reference sequence). The CDR3 here is CASSIGGGLFSYEQYF. CDR3 nucleotide sequence: TGTGCCAGTAGTATTGGGGGGGGTCTGTTTTCCTACGAGCAGTACTTC.

The chain combines TRBV7-9 with TRBJ2-2; D remains unclear. Germline lookup yields CDR1 SEHNR and CDR2 FQNEAQ (reference sequence). The CDR3 covers 14 residues. V lost 5 bases and J 1 base, leaving 8 bases between the germline ends. CDR3 nucleotides: TGTGCCAGCAGCCCTCCCTGGAACACCGGGGAGCTGTTTTTT. As protein: CASSPPWNTGELFF.

This sequence joins TRBV10-3 and TRBJ2-3, with D unclear. V dropped 4 bases and J dropped 0 bases, with 11 bases sitting between them. In germline, CDR1 is ENHRY, CDR2 SYGVKD. The CDR3 is made up of 15 amino acids. The CDR3 loop is CAISGAADSTDTQYF. The CDR3 bases are TGTGCCATCAGTGGTGCCGCGGATAGCACAGATACGCAGTATTTT.

The chain employs TRBV29-1 and TRBJ1-2; D gene ambiguous. This CDR3 is 12 amino acids long. V lost 6 bases and J lost 8, with 16 bases in between. CDR1 and CDR2 (germline): SQVTM, ANQGSEA. The CDR3: CSVDSPVGGYTF. DNA of the CDR3: TGCAGCGTCGACTCTCCGGTTGGCGGCTACACCTTC.

V gene TRBV3-1 (or the pseudogene TRBV3-2) combines with J gene TRBJ2-5, with 7 bases fitting TRBD1. CDR3 size: 14 residues. With 5 bases clipped from V and 3 bases from J, the junction kept 6 bases outside the gene matches. The germline gives CDR1 LGHDT, CDR2 YNNKEL (reference sequence). This CDR3 reads CASSSRTGEETQYF. The DNA of the CDR3 is TGTGCCAGCAGCTCCCGGACAGGAGAAGAGACCCAGTACTTC.

V usage is TRBV12-5 and J usage is TRBJ2-1; D perhaps matches TRBD2 (6 bases). The CDR3 loop spans 16 amino acids. V gave up 1 base and J gave up 6 bases, with 16 bases separating them. Germline V gene sequence: CDR1 LGHNT, CDR2 FRNRAP. CDR3 sequence (DNA): TGTGCTAGTGGTTTGGGTGTGGGGGGTACAGGCAATGAGCAGTTCTTC. It yields the protein CASGLGVGGTGNEQFF.